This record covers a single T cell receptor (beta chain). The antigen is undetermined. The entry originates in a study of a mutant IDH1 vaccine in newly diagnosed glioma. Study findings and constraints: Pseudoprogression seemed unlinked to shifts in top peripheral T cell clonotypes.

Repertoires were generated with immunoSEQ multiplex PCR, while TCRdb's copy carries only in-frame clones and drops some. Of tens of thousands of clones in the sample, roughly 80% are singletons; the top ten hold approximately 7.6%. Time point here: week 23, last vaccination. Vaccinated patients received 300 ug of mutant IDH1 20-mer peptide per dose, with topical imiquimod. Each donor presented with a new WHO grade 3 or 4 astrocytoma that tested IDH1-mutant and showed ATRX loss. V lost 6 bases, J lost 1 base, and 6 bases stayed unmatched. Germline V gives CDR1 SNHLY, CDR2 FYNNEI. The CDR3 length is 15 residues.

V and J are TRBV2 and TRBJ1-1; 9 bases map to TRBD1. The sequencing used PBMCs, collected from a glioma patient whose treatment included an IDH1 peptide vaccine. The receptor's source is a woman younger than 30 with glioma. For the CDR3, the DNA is TGTGCCAGCAGGGAGGTACAGGGGGCGAACACTGAAGCTTTCTTT. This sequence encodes CASREVQGANTEAFF.